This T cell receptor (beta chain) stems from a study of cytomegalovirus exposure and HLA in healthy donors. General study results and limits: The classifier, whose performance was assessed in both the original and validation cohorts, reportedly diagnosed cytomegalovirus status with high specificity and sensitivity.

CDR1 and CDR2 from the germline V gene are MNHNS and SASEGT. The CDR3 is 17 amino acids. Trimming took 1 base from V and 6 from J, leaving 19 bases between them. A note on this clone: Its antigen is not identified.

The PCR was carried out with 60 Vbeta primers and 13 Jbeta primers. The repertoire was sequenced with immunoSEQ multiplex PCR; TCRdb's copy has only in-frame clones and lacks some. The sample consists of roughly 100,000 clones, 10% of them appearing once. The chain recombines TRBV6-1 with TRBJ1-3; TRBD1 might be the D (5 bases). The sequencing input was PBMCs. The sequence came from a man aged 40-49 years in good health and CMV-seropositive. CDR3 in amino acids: CASSEGSRSGWKNTIYF. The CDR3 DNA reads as TGTGCCAGCAGTGAAGGATCAAGGTCAGGGTGGAAAAACACCATATATTTT.